One and the same sample provided the 23 T cell receptor beta chains below, sequenced in a study of T cells after yellow fever vaccination. TCRdb called the 5' RACE reads again in MiXCR, with one record for every CDR3 protein. The sample has tens of thousands of distinct CDR3 sequences; 7.5% to 9% are singletons. The source was CD8+ T cells sorted from PBMCs, collected on the day of the yellow fever booster vaccination. All receptors come from a man aged 30 to 39 who received the YFV17D yellow fever vaccine.

This clonotype was detected a few times. The chain couples TRBV28 to TRBJ2-7; D might be TRBD1 (7 bases). With 6 bases removed from V and 6 bases from J, the gap between germline ends came to 15 bases. The CDR3 covers 13 residues. Germline V lookup: CDR1 MDHEN, CDR2 SYDVKM. The CDR3 bases are TGTGCCAGCAGGACCCGGAGGGGGCTCGAGCAGTACTTC. The encoded protein is CASRTRRGLEQYF.

This CDR3 reads CASSIAPSIAGSYNEQFF. The DNA of the CDR3 is TGTGCCAGTAGTATAGCTCCCTCAATAGCGGGATCATACAATGAGCAGTTCTTC. V is TRBV19 and J is TRBJ2-1; 8 bases map to TRBD2. The V gene end was trimmed by 1 base and the J gene end by 4 bases; junction bases not matched to a gene: 12. Germline CDR1 reads LNHDA; CDR2 reads SQIVND (reference sequence). This CDR3 comprises 18 residues.

Only a few counts were recorded for this clonotype. V is TRBV7-8 and J is TRBJ1-1; D perhaps matches TRBD1 (6 bases). Germline V gene sequence: CDR1 SGHVS, CDR2 FQNEAQ. Trimming pared 3 bases from V and 0 bases from J, leaving 11 bases between. The CDR3 extends over 15 amino acids. In DNA, the CDR3 is TGTGCCAGCAGCTTCTGGACAGATCTGAACACTGAAGCTTTCTTT. Its protein product is CASSFWTDLNTEAFF.

In this sample, this clonotype turned up a few times. The chain carries TRBV15 and TRBJ2-5; TRBD1 is a possible D gene (7 bases). V was clipped by 3 bases and J by 4 bases, with 21 bases between them. Looked up from germline, CDR1 is LNHNV and CDR2 is YYDKDF (reference sequence). The CDR3 is made up of 17 amino acids. As DNA, the CDR3 is TGTGCCACCAGCAGGGGGGGTCGGCTGAGGACAGGAGAGACCCAGTACTTC. Its translation: CATSRGGRLRTGETQYF. Drawing the rest from reference TRBV15 and TRBJ2-5, the complete variable domain is DAMVIQNPRYQVTQFGKPVTLSCSQTLNHNVMYWYQQKSSQAPKLLFHYYDKDFNNEADTPDNFQSRRPNTSFCFLDIRSPGLGDTAMYLCATSRGGRLRTGETQYFGPGTRLLVL.

Many counts were recorded for this clonotype. The V call is TRBV11-2, the J call TRBJ2-2; TRBD1 agrees at 7 bases. Per germline, CDR1 SGHAT and CDR2 FQNNGV. With 6 bases clipped from V and 4 bases from J, the junction kept 2 bases outside the gene matches. The CDR3 consists of 13 residues. The CDR3 sequence is CASRAGGTGELFF. As DNA, the CDR3 is TGTGCCAGCAGGGCAGGGGGCACCGGGGAGCTGTTTTTT.

This chain uses TRBV19 with TRBJ1-1, with TRBD1 matching over 7 bases. The germline V gene has CDR1 LNHDA and CDR2 SQIVND (reference sequence). The CDR3 spans 13 residues. V was pared by 3 bases and J by 4 bases, with 2 bases of the junction left unmatched. CDR3 in DNA: TGTGCCAGTAGTATCAGGGGGTCCACTGAAGCTTTCTTT. Translated, it gives CASSIRGSTEAFF.

This clonotype has only a few counts. The V gene is TRBV29-1, the J gene TRBJ1-3, with D tentatively TRBD1 (6 bases). CDR1 SQVTM and CDR2 ANQGSEA come from the germline V gene. V gave up 7 bases and J gave up 0 bases, with 16 bases separating them. The CDR3 is 15 amino acids. This CDR3 is CSAQTGVSSGNTIYF. The DNA of the CDR3 is TGCAGCGCTCAGACAGGTGTGAGCTCTGGAAACACCATATATTTT.

This clonotype was recorded many times. The chain has TRBV7-9 and TRBJ2-7; D unresolved. The germline V gene has CDR1 SEHNR and CDR2 FQNEAQ (reference sequence). V shed 5 bases and J shed 3 bases, with 8 bases lying between them. The CDR3 runs 12 residues. The CDR3 DNA is TGTGCCAGCAGCCACGAGGACTACGAGCAGTACTTC. It translates to CASSHEDYEQYF.

The rearrangement links TRBV7-3 to TRBJ2-3; 11 bases fit TRBD1. Germline loops: CDR1 SGHTA, CDR2 FQGTGA. The ends lost 3 bases at V and 5 bases at J; junction bases unmatched: 1. The CDR3 runs 14 residues. CDR3 bases: TGTGCCAGCAGCTTGGACAGGGGGCAAGATACGCAGTATTTT. This encodes CASSLDRGQDTQYF.

This clonotype was seen at least ten times. This sequence joins TRBV20-1 and TRBJ2-1; D is unresolved. Trimming pared 3 bases from V and 5 bases from J, leaving 8 bases between. The length of the CDR3 is 12 residues. Germline V lookup: CDR1 DFQATT, CDR2 SNEGSKA (reference sequence). The CDR3 sequence is CSARDLDNEQFF. In DNA, the CDR3 is TGCAGTGCTAGGGATCTCGACAATGAGCAGTTCTTC.

This clonotype has a handful of counts. The chain employs TRBV25-1 and TRBJ2-1; TRBD2 matches at 8 bases. The V gene's germline CDR1 is MGHDK and CDR2 SYGVNS. This CDR3 is built from 15 residues. V trimming: 6 bases; J trimming: 4 bases; junction bases outside the gene matches: 8. CDR3 amino acids: CASRKWASGYNEQFF. The CDR3 DNA follows: TGTGCCAGCAGGAAATGGGCTAGCGGGTACAATGAGCAGTTCTTC. Complete variable domain (other parts from reference TRBV25-1 and TRBJ2-1): EADIYQTPRYLVIGTGKKITLECSQTMGHDKMYWYQQDPGMELHLIHYSYGVNSTEKGDLSSESTVSRIRTEHFPLTLESARPSHTSQYLCASRKWASGYNEQFFGPGTRLTVL.

CDR3 loop: CASSLTPNEKLFF. The CDR3 nucleotides are TGTGCCAGCAGTCTGACACCTAATGAAAAACTGTTTTTT. The chain couples TRBV6-1 to TRBJ1-4; D is undetermined. The V gene's germline CDR1 is MNHNS and CDR2 SASEGT. V was trimmed by 5 bases and J by 3 bases, leaving 7 bases between them. CDR3 size: 13 residues.

The chain links TRBV6-5 to TRBJ2-7, with TRBD2 matching 7 bases. With V trimmed by 0 bases and J by 3 bases, 14 bases remained unmatched. This CDR3 has 18 residues. Germline lookup yields CDR1 MNHEY and CDR2 SVGAGI. The CDR3: CASSYSAPLGGRGYEQYF. CDR3 nucleotide sequence: TGTGCCAGCAGTTACTCGGCCCCCCTGGGCGGGAGAGGCTACGAGCAGTACTTC.

The table lists this clonotype with many counts. This chain links TRBV5-1 with TRBJ2-1; possibly TRBD2 for D (6 bases). This CDR3 is 13 amino acids long. Per the germline V gene, CDR1 is SGHRS and CDR2 is YFSETQ. The V and J ends lost 0 bases and 9 bases respectively, with 10 bases between them. The CDR3 DNA follows: TGCGCCAGCAGCTTGGGCGGGGTGCCTGAGCAGTTCTTC. Translation gives CASSLGGVPEQFF.

This clonotype was seen ten or more times. The DNA of the CDR3 is TGTGCCAGCAACCCAACGGGACTAGGGACCGAGCAGTACTTC. Protein: CASNPTGLGTEQYF. The rearrangement joins TRBV6-5 to TRBJ2-7; 8 bases are shared with TRBD2. J was trimmed by 6 bases and V by 7 bases; bases with no gene match: 11. The CDR3 is 14 amino acids. Germline assignment: CDR1 MNHEY and CDR2 SVGAGI.

This clonotype was observed many times. The V gene is TRBV29-1, the J gene TRBJ2-7; unclear D gene. Germline V gene data show CDR1 as SQVTM and CDR2 as ANQGSEA. This CDR3 has 11 residues. The V and J ends lost 0 bases and 2 bases respectively, with 2 bases between them. This CDR3 reads CSVEDAYEQYF. For the CDR3, the DNA is TGCAGCGTTGAAGACGCCTACGAGCAGTACTTC.

This clonotype was picked up a small number of times. The chain recombines TRBV20-1 with TRBJ2-1; 7 nucleotides align to TRBD2. After removal of 1 base from V and 8 bases from J, the junction contained 11 bases not matched to a gene. Per the germline V gene, CDR1 is DFQATT and CDR2 is SNEGSKA (reference sequence). The CDR3 length is 15 residues. CDR3: CSARAGGLLGDEQFF. In DNA, the CDR3 is TGCAGTGCTAGAGCGGGAGGACTTCTAGGGGATGAGCAGTTCTTC.

This clonotype was recorded many times. This rearrangement joins TRBV27 to TRBJ2-2; D remains unclear. CDR3 length: 12 residues. Germline CDR1 MNHEY, CDR2 SMNVEV (reference sequence). V dropped 5 bases and J dropped 6 bases, with 7 bases sitting between them. The CDR3 DNA sequence: TGTGCCAGCAGTACCAAAGCCGGGGAGCTGTTTTTT. Translated: CASSTKAGELFF.

The V gene is TRBV7-9, the J gene TRBJ2-1; 9 nucleotides align to TRBD2. This CDR3 is 16 amino acids long. Per the germline V gene, CDR1 is SEHNR and CDR2 is FQNEAQ (reference sequence). With 6 bases clipped from V and 4 bases from J, the junction kept 10 bases outside the gene matches. The CDR3 protein is CASSHSSGGIYNEQFF. The DNA of the CDR3 is TGTGCCAGCAGTCACTCAAGCGGGGGGATATACAATGAGCAGTTCTTC.

This clonotype was counted at least ten times. J is TRBJ2-7 and V is TRBV4-3; D gene unclear. The CDR3 spans 13 residues. V lost 1 base and J lost 0, with 4 bases in between. Germline CDR1 and CDR2: LGHNA and YSLEER. The chain's CDR3 is CASSQGSSYEQYF. The CDR3 nucleotides are TGCGCCAGCAGCCAAGGGAGCTCCTACGAGCAGTACTTC.

This clonotype has just a few counts. V usage is TRBV28 and J usage is TRBJ2-3, with 10 bases aligning to TRBD2. V trimming: 5 bases; J trimming: 2 bases; junction bases outside the gene matches: 7. CDR3 length: 16 residues. Germline V lookup: CDR1 MDHEN, CDR2 SYDVKM. The CDR3 here is CASSPLAGETTDTQYF. DNA for the CDR3: TGTGCCAGCAGTCCTCTAGCGGGAGAGACCACAGATACGCAGTATTTT.

This clonotype was counted many times. The rearrangement uses TRBV2 and TRBJ2-3; 9 nucleotides align to TRBD2. CDR1 is SNHLY and CDR2 is FYNNEI in the germline V gene. J was trimmed by 5 bases and V by 8 bases; bases with no gene match: 8. CDR3 size: 14 residues. The CDR3 region has the DNA TGTGCCAGCCATGCTAGCGGGGAGCGAGATACGCAGTATTTT. Its protein product is CASHASGERDTQYF.

This clonotype was counted between two and nine times. The V call is TRBV7-2, the J call TRBJ2-1, with 11 bases matching TRBD2. Per the germline V gene, CDR1 is SGHTA and CDR2 is FQGNSA. There are 15 residues in the CDR3. The V segment lost 5 bases and the J segment 10 bases; nucleotides outside the gene matches: 10. CDR3 region: CASSPAGLAVGEQFF. In DNA, the CDR3 is TGTGCCAGCAGCCCAGCGGGACTAGCGGTAGGCGAGCAGTTCTTC.